Below are 27 T cell receptor beta chains sequenced from a single sample in a study of blood T cell repertoires in COVID-19 (dated by TCRdb to the early 2020s). The method behind the library was the immunoSEQ multiplex PCR assay. Drawn from immuneACCESS, this table holds only the in-frame rearrangements with V and J called that TCRdb kept. Clones are partly lost; checked studies trace under half to an unresolved V gene and leave the rest unexplained. In all, the sample holds approximately 130,000 clones, and 88% of those were seen once. In total, the top ten clones hold roughly 1.4% of the sample. The material sequenced was peripheral blood. The receptors were gathered from a human donor in a cohort sampled during active COVID-19.

The V gene is TRBV6-5, the J gene TRBJ2-5, with D possibly being TRBD2 (5 bases). This CDR3 is built from 14 residues. Per germline, CDR1 MNHEY and CDR2 SVGAGI. Trimming removed 5 bases from V and 1 base from J, with 11 bases in between. DNA for the CDR3: TGTGCCAGCAGTCCTCCGGGATTCCAAGAGACCCAGTACTTC. The encoded protein is CASSPPGFQETQYF.

This clone was counted a single time. J is TRBJ1-3 and V is TRBV18; a weak D match, TRBD1 (6 bases). The CDR3 consists of 16 residues. V was trimmed by 3 bases and J by 2 bases, leaving 14 bases between them. Germline CDR1 KGHSH, CDR2 LQKENI. The CDR3 DNA follows: TGTGCCAGCTCACCGCAGGGGCCCGGGGCTGGAAACACCATATATTTT. Encoded protein: CASSPQGPGAGNTIYF.

The gene calls are TRBV6-5 and TRBJ1-5, with 10 positions matching TRBD1. Germline V lookup: CDR1 MNHEY, CDR2 SVGAGI. The CDR3 runs 15 residues. V shed 7 bases, J shed 6 bases, and the junction held 9 bases outside the gene matches. CDR3 sequence: CASKRTGGIGQPQHF. The CDR3 DNA is TGTGCCAGCAAACGGACAGGGGGTATCGGTCAGCCCCAGCATTTT.

The V gene is TRBV7-8, the J gene TRBJ2-3; D gene ambiguous. Trimming removed 5 bases from V and 8 bases from J, with 11 bases in between. The CDR3 consists of 12 residues. Germline loops: CDR1 SGHVS, CDR2 FQNEAQ. The CDR3 is CASSTGTGTQYF. In DNA form, the CDR3 reads TGTGCCAGCAGCACTGGTACTGGTACGCAGTATTTT.

This chain links TRBV7-9 with TRBJ2-2, with D perhaps matching TRBD2 (5 bases). Trimming stripped 5 bases from V and 10 bases from J, with 11 bases between. CDR1 is SEHNR and CDR2 is FQNEAQ in the germline V gene (reference sequence). The length of the CDR3 is 12 residues. The CDR3, as DNA: TGTGCCAGCAGCCTTACACGGGAGGAGCTGTTTTTT. It translates to CASSLTREELFF.

This clone occurred once. J is TRBJ1-3 and V is TRBV6-5; no reliable D call. Deletions cut 0 bases from V and 2 bases from J, with 5 bases between. From germline, CDR1 is MNHEY and CDR2 SVGAGI. CDR3 length: 14 amino acids. The CDR3 nucleotides are TGTGCCAGCAGTTACTCGACTGCTGGAAACACCATATATTTT. It is translated as CASSYSTAGNTIYF.

As DNA, the CDR3 is TGTGCCAGCAGCGTTGGACAGAGCTATGGCTACACCTTC. Translation gives CASSVGQSYGYTF. This chain uses TRBV27 with TRBJ1-2; perhaps TRBD1 as D (6 bases). Germline V gene data show CDR1 as MNHEY and CDR2 as SMNVEV (reference sequence). This CDR3 contains 13 residues. V was trimmed by 6 bases and J by 4 bases, leaving 12 bases between them.

This clone showed up just once. Germline and junction disagree at one end, which may indicate a read error. The chain employs TRBV14 and TRBJ2-7, with D perhaps matching TRBD2 (5 bases). The CDR3 is 13 residues long. Looked up from germline, CDR1 is SGHDN and CDR2 is FVKESK. The DNA for the CDR3 is TGTGCCAGCACCCAATCCAGGACTGGTGAGCAGTACTTC. Amino acid sequence: CASTQSRTGEQYF.

This chain uses TRBV2 with TRBJ2-1; 9 nucleotides match TRBD1. In germline, CDR1 is SNHLY, CDR2 FYNNEI. Trimming removed 8 bases from V and 8 bases from J; junction bases left unmatched: 7. This CDR3 is 13 amino acids long. The CDR3 DNA reads as TGTGCCAGCGCGATCGACAGGGGGTATGAGCAGTTCTTC. Translated: CASAIDRGYEQFF.

V is TRBV10-3 and J is TRBJ1-2; D not resolved. V lost 4 bases and J lost 3, with 21 bases in between. The germline gives CDR1 ENHRY, CDR2 SYGVKD. CDR3 length equals 17 residues. The DNA of the CDR3 is TGTGCCATCAGTGGCGCTCGGCGGCGGGATGTAGACTATGGCTACACCTTC. Amino acids: CAISGARRRDVDYGYTF.

This sequence joins TRBV10-2 and TRBJ2-3; 7 nucleotides align to TRBD2. Germline V lookup: CDR1 WSHSY, CDR2 SAAADI. V dropped 2 bases and J dropped 3; count of bases not matched to a gene: 8. CDR3 length: 16 amino acids. DNA for the CDR3: TGCGCCAGCAGTGAGGGGCCCCGGGGAGGGACAGATACGCAGTATTTT. Translated: CASSEGPRGGTDTQYF.

The chain couples TRBV6-5 to TRBJ2-5; D is unresolved. CDR1 MNHEY and CDR2 SVGAGI come from the germline V gene. The ends were cut back, 6 bases at V and 2 bases at J, with 10 bases in the middle. This CDR3 spans 13 amino acids. The CDR3 DNA sequence: TGTGCCAGCAGGTTCCGTAGACAAGAGACCCAGTACTTC. Translating gives CASRFRRQETQYF.

V gene TRBV3-1 (or the pseudogene TRBV3-2) combines with J gene TRBJ2-1; TRBD1 matches at 7 bases. With V trimmed by 4 bases and J by 8 bases, 8 bases remained unmatched. Germline-derived CDR1 and CDR2 are LGHDT and YNNKEL (reference sequence). The CDR3 extends over 14 amino acids. The CDR3 region is CASSRGQQGDEQFF. In DNA, the CDR3 is TGTGCCAGCAGCCGGGGACAGCAGGGAGATGAGCAGTTCTTC.

This clone was recorded only once. V gene TRBV29-1 combines with J gene TRBJ2-7, with D perhaps TRBD1 (6 bases). Germline V gene sequence: CDR1 SQVTM, CDR2 ANQGSEA. The CDR3 has 12 residues. The germline V and J ends were trimmed by 6 bases and 7 bases, with 16 bases remaining between them. CDR3 residues: CSVTTGTREQYF. Here the CDR3 DNA reads TGCAGCGTAACGACAGGAACAAGGGAGCAGTACTTC.

In nucleotides, the CDR3 is TGTGCCACAGGGACAGGGAATAATCAGCCCCAGCATTTT. Amino acids: CATGTGNNQPQHF. The V and J genes are TRBV27 and TRBJ1-5; 9 positions match TRBD1. Germline values: CDR1 MNHEY, CDR2 SMNVEV (reference sequence). J was trimmed by 4 bases and V by 10 bases; bases with no gene match: 5. There are 13 residues in the CDR3.

The CDR3 spells CASSLIAGTDTQYF. The DNA for the CDR3 is TGTGCCAGCAGCCTAATAGCGGGTACAGATACGCAGTATTTT. The chain employs TRBV11-2 and TRBJ2-3; 7 nucleotides agree with TRBD2. This CDR3 comprises 14 residues. CDR1 SGHAT and CDR2 FQNNGV come from the germline V gene. After removal of 5 bases from V and 3 bases from J, the junction contained 5 bases not matched to a gene.

The chain links TRBV7-9 to TRBJ1-6; 11 nucleotides align to TRBD1. CDR3 length equals 14 residues. V lost 6 bases, J lost 9 bases, and 4 bases stayed unmatched. Germline CDR1 is SEHNR and CDR2 is FQNEAQ (reference sequence). CDR3 protein: CASSPGTGGSPLHF. CDR3 nucleotides: TGTGCCAGCAGTCCCGGGACAGGGGGTTCACCCCTCCACTTT.

This clone was seen a few times. The V call is TRBV20-1, the J call TRBJ1-2; possible D gene TRBD1, 5 bases. Germline-derived CDR1 and CDR2 are DFQATT and SNEGSKA (reference sequence). The V end lost 3 bases, the J end lost 6 bases, and 14 bases lay between the germline ends. This CDR3 contains 13 residues. CDR3 nucleotides: TGCAGTGCTAGTCCTCAGGGAGGTAATGGCTACACCTTC. Its protein is CSASPQGGNGYTF.

This clone turned up a few times. CDR3 residues: CSAGGRPGGGEKLFF. CDR3 DNA: TGCAGCGCCGGAGGCAGGCCGGGAGGGGGGGAAAAACTGTTTTTT. The V and J genes are TRBV29-1 and TRBJ1-4; D is possibly TRBD1 (6 bases). V lost 7 bases and J lost 8, with 23 bases in between. This CDR3 spans 15 amino acids. Germline-derived CDR1 and CDR2 are SQVTM and ANQGSEA. The full variable domain, its missing parts supplied by reference TRBV29-1 and TRBJ1-4, is SAVISQKPSRDICQRGTSLTIQCQVDSQVTMMFWYRQQPGQSLTLIATANQGSEATYESGFVIDKFPISRPNLTFSTLTVSNMSPEDSSIYLCSAGGRPGGGEKLFFGSGTQLSVL.

This clone was detected only once. The rearrangement joins TRBV3-1 (or the pseudogene TRBV3-2) to TRBJ1-3; possible D gene TRBD1, 5 bases. This CDR3 has 15 residues. The germline gives CDR1 LGHDT, CDR2 YNNKEL (reference sequence). The V and J ends lost 0 bases and 7 bases respectively, with 13 bases between them. Here the CDR3 DNA reads TGTGCCAGCAGCCAAGATGGGGCCGGACGGAACACCATATATTTT. Its translation is CASSQDGAGRNTIYF.

In this sample, this clone turned up a few times. The rearrangement links TRBV4-1 to TRBJ2-1; 11 positions agree with TRBD2. Looked up from germline, CDR1 is MGHRA and CDR2 is YSYEKL. The ends lost 5 bases at V and 1 base at J; junction bases unmatched: 4. CDR3 length: 16 residues. CDR3 in amino acids: CASSTPSGRSYNEQFF. The CDR3 DNA sequence: TGCGCCAGCAGCACGCCTAGCGGGAGGTCCTACAATGAGCAGTTCTTC.

The chain employs TRBV7-2 and TRBJ2-1; 12 bases match TRBD2. This CDR3 comprises 15 residues. Germline V gene lookup returns CDR1 SGHTA and CDR2 FQGNSA. J lost 9 bases, V lost 1 base, and 4 bases had no gene match. CDR3 region: CASSLGLAGVGEQFF. The CDR3 region has the DNA TGTGCCAGCAGCTTAGGACTAGCGGGAGTGGGTGAGCAGTTCTTC.

J is TRBJ1-2 and V is TRBV30; D is ambiguous. CDR1 is GTSNPN and CDR2 is SVGIG in the germline V gene (reference sequence). Deletions cut 4 bases from V and 4 bases from J, with 7 bases between. CDR3 length: 11 residues. The CDR3 reads CAWTDTYGYTF. The CDR3 nucleotides are TGTGCCTGGACAGACACCTATGGCTACACCTTC.

The rearrangement links TRBV25-1 to TRBJ2-3; no clear D gene. This CDR3 contains 11 residues. V dropped 6 bases and J dropped 6 bases, with 7 bases sitting between them. The germline gives CDR1 MGHDK, CDR2 SYGVNS. CDR3 in DNA: TGTGCCAGCAGCAGACTCGATACGCAGTATTTT. This codes for CASSRLDTQYF.

The chain employs TRBV6-5 and TRBJ2-3, with 8 positions matching TRBD2. Germline values: CDR1 MNHEY, CDR2 SVGAGI. With V trimmed by 4 bases and J by 3 bases, 3 bases remained unmatched. This CDR3 has 14 amino acids. The CDR3 loop reads CASSSGLVTDTQYF. CDR3 coding DNA: TGTGCCAGCAGTTCGGGACTAGTGACAGATACGCAGTATTTT.

The chain recombines TRBV7-9 with TRBJ2-7; 7 nucleotides line up with TRBD1. CDR3 size: 14 residues. The junction had 9 bases not matched to a gene; V was cut back by 5 bases and J by 5 bases. Germline lookup yields CDR1 SEHNR and CDR2 FQNEAQ (reference sequence). CDR3 nucleotides: TGTGCCAGCAGCGCGGACAGGCCTACCGACGAGCAGTACTTC. This gives the protein CASSADRPTDEQYF.

CDR3 protein: CASSTPQGNHEQFF. The CDR3 DNA reads as TGTGCCAGCAGTACACCCCAGGGGAATCATGAGCAGTTCTTC. V is TRBV28 and J is TRBJ2-1; a weak D match, TRBD1 (6 bases). CDR1 and CDR2 from the germline V gene are MDHEN and SYDVKM. The CDR3 has 14 residues. V lost 5 bases and J 8 bases, leaving 16 bases between the germline ends.